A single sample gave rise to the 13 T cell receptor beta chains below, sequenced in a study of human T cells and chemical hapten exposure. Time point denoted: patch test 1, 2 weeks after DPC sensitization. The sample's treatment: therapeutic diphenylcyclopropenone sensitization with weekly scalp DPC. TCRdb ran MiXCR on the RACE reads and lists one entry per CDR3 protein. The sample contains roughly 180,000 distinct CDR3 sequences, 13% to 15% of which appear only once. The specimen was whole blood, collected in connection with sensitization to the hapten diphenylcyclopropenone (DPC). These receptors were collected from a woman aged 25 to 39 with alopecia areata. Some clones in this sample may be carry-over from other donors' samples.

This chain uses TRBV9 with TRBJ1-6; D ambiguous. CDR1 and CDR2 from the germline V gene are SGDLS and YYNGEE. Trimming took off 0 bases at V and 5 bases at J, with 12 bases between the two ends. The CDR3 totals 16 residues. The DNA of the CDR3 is TGTGCCAGCAGCGTAGAGAGAGGATTCCATAATTCACCCCTCCACTTT. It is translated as CASSVERGFHNSPLHF.

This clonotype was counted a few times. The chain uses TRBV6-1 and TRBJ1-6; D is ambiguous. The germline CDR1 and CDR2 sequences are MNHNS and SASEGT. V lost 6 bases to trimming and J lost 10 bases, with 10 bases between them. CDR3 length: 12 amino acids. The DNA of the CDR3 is TGTGCCAGCAGGGGCCCGGGATCACCCCTCCACTTT. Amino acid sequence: CASRGPGSPLHF.

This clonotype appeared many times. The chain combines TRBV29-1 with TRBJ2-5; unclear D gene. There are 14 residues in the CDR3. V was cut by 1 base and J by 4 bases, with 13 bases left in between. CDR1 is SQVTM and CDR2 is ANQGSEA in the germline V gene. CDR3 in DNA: TGCAGCGTTGAAGTCCCCAAAGGGCGAGAGACCCAGTACTTC. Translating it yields CSVEVPKGRETQYF.

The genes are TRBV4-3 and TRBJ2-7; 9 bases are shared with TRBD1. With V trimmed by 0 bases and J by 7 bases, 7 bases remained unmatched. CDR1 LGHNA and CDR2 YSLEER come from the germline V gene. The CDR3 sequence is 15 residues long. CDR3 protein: CASSQDRGQGREQYF. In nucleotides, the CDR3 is TGCGCCAGCAGCCAAGATAGGGGACAGGGAAGGGAGCAGTACTTC.

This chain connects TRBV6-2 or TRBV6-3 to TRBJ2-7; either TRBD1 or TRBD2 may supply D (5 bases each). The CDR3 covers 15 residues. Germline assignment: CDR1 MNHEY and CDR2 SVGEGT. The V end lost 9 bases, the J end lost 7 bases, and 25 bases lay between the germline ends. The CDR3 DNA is TGTGCCAGTTCAACGCTTCCCGGGACCCGGAGGGAGCAGTACTTC. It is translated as CASSTLPGTRREQYF.

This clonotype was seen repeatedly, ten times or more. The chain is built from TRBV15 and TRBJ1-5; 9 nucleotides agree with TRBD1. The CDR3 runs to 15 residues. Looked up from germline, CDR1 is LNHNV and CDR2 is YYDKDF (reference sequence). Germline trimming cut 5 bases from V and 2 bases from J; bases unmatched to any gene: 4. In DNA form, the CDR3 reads TGTGCCACCAGCCAAAGACAGGGGGGCAATCAGCCCCAGCATTTT. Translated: CATSQRQGGNQPQHF.

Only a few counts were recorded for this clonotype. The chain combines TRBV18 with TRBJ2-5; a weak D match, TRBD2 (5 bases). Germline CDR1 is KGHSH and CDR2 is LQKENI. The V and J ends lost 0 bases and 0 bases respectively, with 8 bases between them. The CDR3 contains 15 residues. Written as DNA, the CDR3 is TGTGCCAGCTCACCACCGGGAGTGTACCAAGAGACCCAGTACTTC. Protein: CASSPPGVYQETQYF.

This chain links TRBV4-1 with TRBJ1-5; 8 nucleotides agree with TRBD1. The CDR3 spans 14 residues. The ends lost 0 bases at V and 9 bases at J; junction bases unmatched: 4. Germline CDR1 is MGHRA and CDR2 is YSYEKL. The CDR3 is CASSQDRGHRPQHF. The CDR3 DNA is TGCGCCAGCAGCCAAGACAGGGGGCATCGGCCCCAGCATTTT.

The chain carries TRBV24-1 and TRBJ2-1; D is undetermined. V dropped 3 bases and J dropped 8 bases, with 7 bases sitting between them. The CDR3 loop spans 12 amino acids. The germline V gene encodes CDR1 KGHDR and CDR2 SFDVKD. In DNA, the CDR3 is TGTGCCACCAGTGATCCTCGGGATGAGCAGTTCTTC. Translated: CATSDPRDEQFF.

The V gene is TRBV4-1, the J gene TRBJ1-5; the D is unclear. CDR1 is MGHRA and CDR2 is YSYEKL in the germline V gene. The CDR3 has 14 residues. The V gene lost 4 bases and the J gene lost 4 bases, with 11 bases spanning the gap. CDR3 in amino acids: CASSPLTSNQPQHF. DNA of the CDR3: TGCGCCAGCAGCCCCCTTACGAGTAATCAGCCCCAGCATTTT.

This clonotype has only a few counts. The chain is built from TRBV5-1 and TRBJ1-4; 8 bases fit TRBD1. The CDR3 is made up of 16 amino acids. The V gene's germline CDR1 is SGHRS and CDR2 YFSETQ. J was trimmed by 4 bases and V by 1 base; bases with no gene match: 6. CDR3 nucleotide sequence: TGCGCCAGCAGCTTGAGGTCGACAGGGGTTAATGAAAAACTGTTTTTT. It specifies CASSLRSTGVNEKLFF.

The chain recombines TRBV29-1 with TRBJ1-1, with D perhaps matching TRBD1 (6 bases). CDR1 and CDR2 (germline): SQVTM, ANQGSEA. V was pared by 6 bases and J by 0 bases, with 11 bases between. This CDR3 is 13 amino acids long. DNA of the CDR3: TGCAGCGTAACGGGACAATTGAACACTGAAGCTTTCTTT. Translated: CSVTGQLNTEAFF.

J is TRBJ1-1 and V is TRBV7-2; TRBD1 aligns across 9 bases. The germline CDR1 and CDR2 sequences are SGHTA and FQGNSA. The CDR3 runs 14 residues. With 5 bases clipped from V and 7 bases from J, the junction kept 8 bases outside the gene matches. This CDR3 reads CASSVQGALSEAFF. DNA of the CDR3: TGTGCCAGCAGCGTACAGGGGGCGCTGAGTGAAGCTTTCTTT.